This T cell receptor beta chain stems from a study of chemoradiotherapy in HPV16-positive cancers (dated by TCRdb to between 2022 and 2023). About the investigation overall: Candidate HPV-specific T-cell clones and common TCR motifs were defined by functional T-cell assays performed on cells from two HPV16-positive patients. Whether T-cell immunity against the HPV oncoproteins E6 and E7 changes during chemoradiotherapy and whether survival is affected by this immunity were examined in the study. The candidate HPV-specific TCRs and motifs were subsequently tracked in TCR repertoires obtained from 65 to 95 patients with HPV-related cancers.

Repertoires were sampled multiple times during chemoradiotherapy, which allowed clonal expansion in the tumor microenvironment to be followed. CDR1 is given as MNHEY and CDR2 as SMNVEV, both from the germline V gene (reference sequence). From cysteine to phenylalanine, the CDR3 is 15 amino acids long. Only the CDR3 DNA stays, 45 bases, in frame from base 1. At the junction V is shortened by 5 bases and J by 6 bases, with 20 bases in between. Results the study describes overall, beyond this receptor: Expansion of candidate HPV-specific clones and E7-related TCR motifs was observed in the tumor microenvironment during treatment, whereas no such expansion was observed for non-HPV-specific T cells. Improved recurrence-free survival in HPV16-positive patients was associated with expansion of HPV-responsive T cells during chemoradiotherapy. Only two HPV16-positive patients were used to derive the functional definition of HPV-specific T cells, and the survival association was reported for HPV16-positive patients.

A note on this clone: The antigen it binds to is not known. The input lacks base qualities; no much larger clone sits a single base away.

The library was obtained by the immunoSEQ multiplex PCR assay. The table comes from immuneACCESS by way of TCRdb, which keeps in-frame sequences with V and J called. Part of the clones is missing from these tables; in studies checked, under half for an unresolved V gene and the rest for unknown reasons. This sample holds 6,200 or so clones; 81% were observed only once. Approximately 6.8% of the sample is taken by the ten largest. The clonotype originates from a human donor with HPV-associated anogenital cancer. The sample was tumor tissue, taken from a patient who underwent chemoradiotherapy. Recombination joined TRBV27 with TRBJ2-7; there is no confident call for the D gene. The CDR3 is CASSPRLQTELEQYF. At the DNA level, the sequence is TGTGCCAGCAGTCCCCGCCTCCAAACAGAGCTCGAGCAGTACTTC.